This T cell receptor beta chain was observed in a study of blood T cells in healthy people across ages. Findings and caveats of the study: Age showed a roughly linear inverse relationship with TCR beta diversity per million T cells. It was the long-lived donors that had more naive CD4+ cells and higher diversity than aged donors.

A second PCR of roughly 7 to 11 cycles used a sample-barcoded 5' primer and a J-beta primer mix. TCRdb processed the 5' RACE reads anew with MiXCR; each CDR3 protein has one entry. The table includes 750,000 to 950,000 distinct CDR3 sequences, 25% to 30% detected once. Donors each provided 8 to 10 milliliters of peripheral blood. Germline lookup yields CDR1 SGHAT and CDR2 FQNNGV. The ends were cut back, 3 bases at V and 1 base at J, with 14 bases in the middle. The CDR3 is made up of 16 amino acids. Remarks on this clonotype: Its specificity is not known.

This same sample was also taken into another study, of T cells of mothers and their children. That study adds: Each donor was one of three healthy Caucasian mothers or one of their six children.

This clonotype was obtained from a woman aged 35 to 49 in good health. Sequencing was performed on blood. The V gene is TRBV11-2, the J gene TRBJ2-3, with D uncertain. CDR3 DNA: TGTGCCAGCAGCTTTGCCCCTGGGGTTGGCACAGATACGCAGTATTTT. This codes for CASSFAPGVGTDTQYF.